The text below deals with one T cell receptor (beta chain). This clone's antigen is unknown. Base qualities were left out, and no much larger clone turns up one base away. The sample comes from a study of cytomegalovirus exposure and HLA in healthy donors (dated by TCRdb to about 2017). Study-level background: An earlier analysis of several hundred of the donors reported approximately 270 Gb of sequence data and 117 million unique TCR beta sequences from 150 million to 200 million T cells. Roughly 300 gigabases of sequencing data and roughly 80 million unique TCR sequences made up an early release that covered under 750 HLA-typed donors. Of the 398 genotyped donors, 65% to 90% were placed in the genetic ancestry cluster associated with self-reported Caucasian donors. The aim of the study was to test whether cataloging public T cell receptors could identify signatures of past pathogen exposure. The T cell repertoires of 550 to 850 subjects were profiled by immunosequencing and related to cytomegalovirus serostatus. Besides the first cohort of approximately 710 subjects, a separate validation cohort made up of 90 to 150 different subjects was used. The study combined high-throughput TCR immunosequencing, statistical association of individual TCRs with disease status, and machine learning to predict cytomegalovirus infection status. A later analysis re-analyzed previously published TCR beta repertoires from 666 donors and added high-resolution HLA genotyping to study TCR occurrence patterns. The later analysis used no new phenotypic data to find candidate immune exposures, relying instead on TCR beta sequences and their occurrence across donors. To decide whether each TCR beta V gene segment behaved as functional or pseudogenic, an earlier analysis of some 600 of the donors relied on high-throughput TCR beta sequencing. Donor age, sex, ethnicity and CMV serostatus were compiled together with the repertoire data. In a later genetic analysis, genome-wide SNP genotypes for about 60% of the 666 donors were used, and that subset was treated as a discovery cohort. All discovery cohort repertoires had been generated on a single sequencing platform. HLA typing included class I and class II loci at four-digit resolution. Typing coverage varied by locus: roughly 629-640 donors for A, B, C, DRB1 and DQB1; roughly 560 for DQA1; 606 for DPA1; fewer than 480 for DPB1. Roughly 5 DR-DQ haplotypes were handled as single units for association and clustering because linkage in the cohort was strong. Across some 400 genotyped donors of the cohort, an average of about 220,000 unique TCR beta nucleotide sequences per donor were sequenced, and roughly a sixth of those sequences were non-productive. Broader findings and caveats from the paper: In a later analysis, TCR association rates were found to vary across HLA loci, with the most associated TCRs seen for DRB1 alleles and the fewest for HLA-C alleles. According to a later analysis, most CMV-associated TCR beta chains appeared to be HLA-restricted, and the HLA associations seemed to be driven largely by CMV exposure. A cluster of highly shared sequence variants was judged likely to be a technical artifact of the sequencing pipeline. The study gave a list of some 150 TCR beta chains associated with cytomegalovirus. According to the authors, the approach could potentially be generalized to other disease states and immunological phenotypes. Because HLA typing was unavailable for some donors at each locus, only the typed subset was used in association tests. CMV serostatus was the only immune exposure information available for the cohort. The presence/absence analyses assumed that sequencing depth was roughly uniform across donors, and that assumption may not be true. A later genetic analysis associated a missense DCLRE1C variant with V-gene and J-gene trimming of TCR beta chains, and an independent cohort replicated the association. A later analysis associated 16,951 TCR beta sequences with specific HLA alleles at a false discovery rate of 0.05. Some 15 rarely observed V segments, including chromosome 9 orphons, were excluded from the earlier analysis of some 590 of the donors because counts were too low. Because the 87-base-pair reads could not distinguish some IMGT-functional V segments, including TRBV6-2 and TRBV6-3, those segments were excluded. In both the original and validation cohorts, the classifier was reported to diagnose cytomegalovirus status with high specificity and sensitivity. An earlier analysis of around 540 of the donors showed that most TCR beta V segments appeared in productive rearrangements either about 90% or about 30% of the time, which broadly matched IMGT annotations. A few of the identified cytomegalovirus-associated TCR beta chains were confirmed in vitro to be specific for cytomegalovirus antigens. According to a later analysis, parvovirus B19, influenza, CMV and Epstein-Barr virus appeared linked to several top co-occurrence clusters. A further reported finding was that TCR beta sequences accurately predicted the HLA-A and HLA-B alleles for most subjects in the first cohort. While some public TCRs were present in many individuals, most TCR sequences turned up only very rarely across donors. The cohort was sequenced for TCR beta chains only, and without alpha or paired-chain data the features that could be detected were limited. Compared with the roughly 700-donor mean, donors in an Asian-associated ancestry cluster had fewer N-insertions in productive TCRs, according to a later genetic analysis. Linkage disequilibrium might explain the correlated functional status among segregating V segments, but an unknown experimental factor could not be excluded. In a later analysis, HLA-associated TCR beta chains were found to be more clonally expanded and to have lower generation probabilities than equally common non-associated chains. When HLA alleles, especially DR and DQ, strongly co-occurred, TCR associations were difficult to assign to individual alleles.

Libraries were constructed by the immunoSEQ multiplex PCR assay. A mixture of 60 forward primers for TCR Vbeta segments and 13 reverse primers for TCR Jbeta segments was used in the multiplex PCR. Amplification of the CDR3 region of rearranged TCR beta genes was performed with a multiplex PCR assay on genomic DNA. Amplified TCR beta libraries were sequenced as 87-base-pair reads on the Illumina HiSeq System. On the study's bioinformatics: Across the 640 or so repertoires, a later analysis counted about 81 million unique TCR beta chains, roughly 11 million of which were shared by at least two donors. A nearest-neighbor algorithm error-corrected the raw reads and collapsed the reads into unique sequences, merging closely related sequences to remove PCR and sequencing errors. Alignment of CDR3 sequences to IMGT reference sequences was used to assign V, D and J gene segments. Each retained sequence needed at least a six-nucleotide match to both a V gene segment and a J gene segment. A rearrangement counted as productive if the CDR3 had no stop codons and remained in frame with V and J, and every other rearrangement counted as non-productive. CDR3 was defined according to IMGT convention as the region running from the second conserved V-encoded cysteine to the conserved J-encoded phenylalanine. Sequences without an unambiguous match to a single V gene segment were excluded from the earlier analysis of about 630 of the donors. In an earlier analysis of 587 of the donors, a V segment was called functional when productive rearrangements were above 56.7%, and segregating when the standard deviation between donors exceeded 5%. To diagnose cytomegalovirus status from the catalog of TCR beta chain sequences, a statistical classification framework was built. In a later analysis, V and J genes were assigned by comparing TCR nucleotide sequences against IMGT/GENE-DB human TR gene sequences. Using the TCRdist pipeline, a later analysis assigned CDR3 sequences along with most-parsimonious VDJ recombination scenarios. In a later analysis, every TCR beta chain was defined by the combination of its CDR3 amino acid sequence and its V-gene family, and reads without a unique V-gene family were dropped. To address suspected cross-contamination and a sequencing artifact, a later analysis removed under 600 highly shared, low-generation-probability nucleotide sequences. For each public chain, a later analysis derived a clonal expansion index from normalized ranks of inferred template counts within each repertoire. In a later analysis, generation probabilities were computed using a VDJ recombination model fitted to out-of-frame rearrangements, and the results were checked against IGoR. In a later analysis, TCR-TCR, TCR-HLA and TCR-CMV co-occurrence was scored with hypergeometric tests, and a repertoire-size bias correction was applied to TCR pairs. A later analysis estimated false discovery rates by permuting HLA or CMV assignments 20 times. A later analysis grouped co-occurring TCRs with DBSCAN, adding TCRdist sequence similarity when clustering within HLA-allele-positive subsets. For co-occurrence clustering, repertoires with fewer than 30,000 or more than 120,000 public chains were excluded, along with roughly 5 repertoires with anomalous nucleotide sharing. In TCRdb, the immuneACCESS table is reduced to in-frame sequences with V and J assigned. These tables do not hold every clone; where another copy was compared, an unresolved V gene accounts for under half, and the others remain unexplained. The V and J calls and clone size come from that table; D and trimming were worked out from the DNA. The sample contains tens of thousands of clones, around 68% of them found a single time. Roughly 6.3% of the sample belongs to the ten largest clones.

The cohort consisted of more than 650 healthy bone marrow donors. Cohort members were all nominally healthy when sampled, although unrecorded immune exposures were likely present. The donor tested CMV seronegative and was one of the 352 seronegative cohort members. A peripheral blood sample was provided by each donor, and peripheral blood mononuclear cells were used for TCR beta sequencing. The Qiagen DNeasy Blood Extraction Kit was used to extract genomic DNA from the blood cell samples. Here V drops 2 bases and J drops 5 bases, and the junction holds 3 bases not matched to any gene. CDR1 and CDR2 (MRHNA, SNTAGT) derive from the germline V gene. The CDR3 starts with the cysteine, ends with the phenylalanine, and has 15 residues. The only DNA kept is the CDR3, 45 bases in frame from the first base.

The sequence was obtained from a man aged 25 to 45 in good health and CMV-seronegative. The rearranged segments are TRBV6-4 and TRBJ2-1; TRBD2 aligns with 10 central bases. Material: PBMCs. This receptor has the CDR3 CASSDGLADHNEQFF. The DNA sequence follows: TGTGCCAGCAGTGACGGACTAGCGGACCACAATGAGCAGTTCTTC.